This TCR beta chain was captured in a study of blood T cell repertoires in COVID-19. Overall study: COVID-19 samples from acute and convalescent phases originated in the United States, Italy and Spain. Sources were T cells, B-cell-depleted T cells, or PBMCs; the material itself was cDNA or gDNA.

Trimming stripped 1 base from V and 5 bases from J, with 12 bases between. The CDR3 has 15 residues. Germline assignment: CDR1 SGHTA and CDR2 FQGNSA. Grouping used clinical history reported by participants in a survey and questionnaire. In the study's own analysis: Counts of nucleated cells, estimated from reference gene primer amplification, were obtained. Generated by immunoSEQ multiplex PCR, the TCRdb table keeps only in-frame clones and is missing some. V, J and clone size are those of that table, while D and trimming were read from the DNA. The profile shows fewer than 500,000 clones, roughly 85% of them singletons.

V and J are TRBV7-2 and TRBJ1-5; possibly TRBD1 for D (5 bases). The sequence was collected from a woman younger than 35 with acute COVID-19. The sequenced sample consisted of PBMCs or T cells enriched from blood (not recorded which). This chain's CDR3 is CASSLGLRGHQPQHF. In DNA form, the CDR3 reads TGTGCCAGCAGCTTAGGGCTTAGGGGTCATCAGCCCCAGCATTTT.